This T cell receptor beta chain was recovered during a study of T cells in Graves' hyperthyroidism and ophthalmopathy. Notes on the study in general: Blood held most thyroid clonotypes expanded above 0.001 frequency.

PBMCs were sourced from approximately 9.3 ml fresh peripheral blood. This clonotype was picked up a small number of times. The antigen remains undetermined. Researchers amplified the TCR beta CDR3 regions from RNA transcripts. When the TCR CDR3 underwent first-round RT-PCR, the HTBI primer set was used. TCRdb re-derived calls from the multiplex PCR reads in MiXCR, one entry per CDR3 protein. Here the sample spans hundreds of thousands of distinct CDR3 sequences, 20% to 25% being singletons. The sequence came from a man aged 50 to 59 with Graves' hyperthyroidism. Sequenced material: blood.

The CDR3 region is CSARDGDAKTEAFF. The CDR3 coding sequence is TGCAGTGCTAGAGATGGGGACGCTAAGACTGAAGCTTTCTTT. The chain uses TRBV20-1 and TRBJ1-1, with D possibly being TRBD1 (5 bases). Trimming pared 0 bases from V and 5 bases from J, leaving 13 bases between. The germline gives CDR1 DFQATT, CDR2 SNEGSKA (reference sequence). The CDR3 sequence is 14 residues long.